This is a list of T cell receptor beta chains from one sample in a study of blood T cell repertoires in COVID-19. Profiling relied on immunoSEQ multiplex PCR, and the TCRdb table lists in-frame clones only, not all of them. This sample yields 200,000 to 250,000 clones, of which 70% to 90% are seen a single time; 2% to 3% belongs to the top ten. Sequenced sample: peripheral blood. Every receptor here comes from a man aged 25-40 years with COVID-19, enrolled during active disease. The conserved cysteine and the conserved F or W are not part of the CDR3 here.

J gene | V gene | CDR3 protein
TRBJ1-1 | TRBV27 | ASSFNIYTEAF
TRBJ1-1 | TRBV23-1 | ASSQLEGRGEAF
TRBJ1-1 | TRBV7-9 | ASSLQGWNTEAF
TRBJ1-2 | TRBV4-3 | ASSQDLGGVTFNYGYT
TRBJ2-1 | TRBV11-3 | ASSSRQGAREQF
TRBJ1-2 | TRBV9 | ASNGGTAIYGYT
TRBJ1-6 | TRBV5-1 | ASSLESGNSPLH
TRBJ1-1 | TRBV5-1 | ASSLGTGSTEAF
TRBJ1-2 | TRBV29-1 | SVGVGGLNYGYT
TRBJ2-4 | TRBV7-3 | ASSPILQGANIQY
TRBJ2-1 | TRBV19 | ASRDRGSSYNEQF
TRBJ2-1 | TRBV29-1 | SVEREYNEQF
TRBJ2-7 | TRBV6-2/TRBV6-3 | ASSYPPTGNEQY
TRBJ1-1 | TRBV18 | ASSPPGQGPQILNTEAF
TRBJ2-2 | TRBV27 | ASSLSRGAGELF
TRBJ1-5 | TRBV6-1 | ASNQDSQPQH
TRBJ2-2 | TRBV9 | ASSVEVGADVTGELF
TRBJ2-3 | TRBV5-4 | ASSSGTSGATDTQY
TRBJ1-2 | TRBV27 | ASSPIQAYYGYT
TRBJ2-7 | TRBV15 | ATSRDGTTYEQY
TRBJ2-1 | TRBV4-3 | ASSQESGKAYNEQF
TRBJ1-2 | TRBV3-1/TRBV3-2 | ASSQRGESFYGYT
TRBJ2-1 | TRBV7-3 | ASSLRSSTRPEQF
TRBJ1-2 | TRBV7-9 | ASSLKGGGSDYGYT
TRBJ2-1 | TRBV4-3 | ASSQDVRGGRNEQF
TRBJ2-7 | TRBV7-2 | ASSLDWLAALEQY
TRBJ1-1 | TRBV6-4 | ASSDSKVNEDRGYDTEAF
TRBJ1-3 | TRBV6-5 | ASSYRNTIY
TRBJ2-1 | TRBV15 | ATSRAREAEQF
TRBJ2-1 | TRBV5-6 | ASTPEGGRARNEQF
TRBJ1-2 | TRBV5-1 | ASSLELGGDYGYT
TRBJ1-1 | TRBV7-9 | ASMEQGPYEAF
TRBJ2-7 | TRBV30 | AWKKWGGSYEQY
TRBJ1-1 | TRBV7-3 | ASSKDWNTEAF